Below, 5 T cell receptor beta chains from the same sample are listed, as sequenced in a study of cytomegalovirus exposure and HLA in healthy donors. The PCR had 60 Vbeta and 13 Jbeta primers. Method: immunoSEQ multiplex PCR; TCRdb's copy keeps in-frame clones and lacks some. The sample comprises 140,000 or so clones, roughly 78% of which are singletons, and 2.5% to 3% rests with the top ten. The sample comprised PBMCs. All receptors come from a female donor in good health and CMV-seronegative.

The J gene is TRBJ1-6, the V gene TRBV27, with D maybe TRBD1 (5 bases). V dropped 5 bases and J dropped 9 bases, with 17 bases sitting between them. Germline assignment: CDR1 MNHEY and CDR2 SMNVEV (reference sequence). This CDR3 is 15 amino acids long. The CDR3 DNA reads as TGTGCCAGCAGTAGAGACGCCGCAGGGATTTCACCCCTCCACTTT. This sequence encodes CASSRDAAGISPLHF.

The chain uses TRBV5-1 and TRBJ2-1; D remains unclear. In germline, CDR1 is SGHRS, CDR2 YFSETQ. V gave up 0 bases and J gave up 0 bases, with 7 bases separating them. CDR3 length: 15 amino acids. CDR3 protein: CASSLASSSYNEQFF. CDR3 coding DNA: TGCGCCAGCAGCTTGGCGAGTAGCTCCTACAATGAGCAGTTCTTC.

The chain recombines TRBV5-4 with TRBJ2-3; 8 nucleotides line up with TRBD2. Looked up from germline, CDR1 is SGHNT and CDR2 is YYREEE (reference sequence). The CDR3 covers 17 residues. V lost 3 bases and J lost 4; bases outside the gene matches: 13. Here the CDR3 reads CASSSTGGGGGADTQYF. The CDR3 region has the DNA TGTGCCAGCAGCTCAACCGGGGGGGGCGGGGGAGCAGATACGCAGTATTTT.

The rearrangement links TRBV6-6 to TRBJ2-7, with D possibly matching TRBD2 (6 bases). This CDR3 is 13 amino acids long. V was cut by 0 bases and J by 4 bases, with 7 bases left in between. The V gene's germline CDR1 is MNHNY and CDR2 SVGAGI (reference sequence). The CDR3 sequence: CASSYSTSYEQYF. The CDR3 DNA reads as TGTGCCAGCAGTTACTCGACTAGTTACGAGCAGTACTTC.

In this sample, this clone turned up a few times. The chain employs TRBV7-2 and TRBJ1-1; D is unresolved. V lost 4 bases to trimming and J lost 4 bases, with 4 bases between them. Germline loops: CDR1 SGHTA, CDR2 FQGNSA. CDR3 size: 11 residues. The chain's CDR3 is CASSSLTEAFF. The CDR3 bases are TGTGCCAGCAGCTCCCTCACTGAAGCTTTCTTT.